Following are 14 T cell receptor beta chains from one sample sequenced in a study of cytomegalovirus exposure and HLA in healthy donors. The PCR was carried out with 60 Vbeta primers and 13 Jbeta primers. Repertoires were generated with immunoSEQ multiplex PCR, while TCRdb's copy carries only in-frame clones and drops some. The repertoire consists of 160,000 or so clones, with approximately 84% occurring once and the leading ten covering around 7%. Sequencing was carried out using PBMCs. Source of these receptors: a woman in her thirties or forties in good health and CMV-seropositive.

The CDR3 nucleotides are TGTGCCAGCAGCATAGGACCGGGACAGGGGAACGAGCAGTACTTC. It yields the protein CASSIGPGQGNEQYF. This rearrangement joins TRBV5-6 to TRBJ2-7, with 10 bases identical to TRBD1. V lost 4 bases, J lost 5 bases, and 9 bases stayed unmatched. This CDR3 has 15 residues. Germline CDR1 SGHDT, CDR2 YYEEEE. Combining the CDR3 with reference TRBV5-6 and TRBJ2-7 gives the whole variable domain DAGVTQSPTHLIKTRGQQVTLRCSPKSGHDTVSWYQQALGQGPQFIFQYYEEEERQRGNFPDRFSGHQFPNYSSELNVNALLLGDSALYLCASSIGPGQGNEQYFGPGTRLTVT.

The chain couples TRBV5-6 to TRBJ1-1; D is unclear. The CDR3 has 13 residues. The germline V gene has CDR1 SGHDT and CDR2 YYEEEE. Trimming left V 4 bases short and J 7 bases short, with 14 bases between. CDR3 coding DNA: TGTGCCAGCAGCCCCGAAAGCGGGGTTGAAGCTTTCTTT. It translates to CASSPESGVEAFF.

The CDR3 DNA sequence: TGCGCCAGCAGCTTGGATGGGGACCCCAGGGGATACTATGGCTACACCTTC. Translation: CASSLDGDPRGYYGYTF. This chain links TRBV5-1 with TRBJ1-2; D may be TRBD1 (6 bases). Per the germline V gene, CDR1 is SGHRS and CDR2 is YFSETQ. The CDR3 spans 17 residues. Between the trimmed V and J ends, which lost 0 bases and 3 bases, there was a span of 18 bases. Using reference TRBV5-1 and TRBJ1-2 for the parts outside the CDR3, the full variable domain is KAGVTQTPRYLIKTRGQQVTLSCSPISGHRSVSWYQQTPGQGLQFLFEYFSETQRNKGNFPGRFSGRQFSNSRSEMNVSTLELGDSALYLCASSLDGDPRGYYGYTFGSGTRLTVV.

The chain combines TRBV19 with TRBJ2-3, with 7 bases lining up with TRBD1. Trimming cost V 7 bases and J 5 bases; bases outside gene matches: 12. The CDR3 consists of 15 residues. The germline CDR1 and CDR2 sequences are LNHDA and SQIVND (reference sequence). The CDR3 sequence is CASTAGTAFGDTQYF. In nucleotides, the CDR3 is TGTGCCAGTACCGCCGGGACAGCGTTCGGAGATACGCAGTATTTT.

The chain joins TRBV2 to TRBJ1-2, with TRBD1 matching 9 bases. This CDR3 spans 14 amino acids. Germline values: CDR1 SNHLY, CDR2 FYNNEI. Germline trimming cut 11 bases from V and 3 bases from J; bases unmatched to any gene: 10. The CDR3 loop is CAGKGGTGYYGYTF. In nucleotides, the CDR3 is TGTGCCGGGAAAGGGGGGACAGGGTACTATGGCTACACCTTC.

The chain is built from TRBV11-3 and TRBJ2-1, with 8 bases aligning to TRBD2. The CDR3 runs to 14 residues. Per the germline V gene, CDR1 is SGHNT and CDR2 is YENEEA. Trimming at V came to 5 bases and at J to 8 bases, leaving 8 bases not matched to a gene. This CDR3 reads CASSERGGRDEQFF. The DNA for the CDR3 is TGTGCCAGCAGCGAGCGCGGGGGGAGGGATGAGCAGTTCTTC.

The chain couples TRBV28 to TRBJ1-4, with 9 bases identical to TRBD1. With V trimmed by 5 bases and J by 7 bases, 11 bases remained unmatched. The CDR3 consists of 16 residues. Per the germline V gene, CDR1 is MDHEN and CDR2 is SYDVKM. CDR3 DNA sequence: TGTGCCAGCAGTATATCGGGACAGGGAGGTTTTGAAAAACTGTTTTTT. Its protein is CASSISGQGGFEKLFF.

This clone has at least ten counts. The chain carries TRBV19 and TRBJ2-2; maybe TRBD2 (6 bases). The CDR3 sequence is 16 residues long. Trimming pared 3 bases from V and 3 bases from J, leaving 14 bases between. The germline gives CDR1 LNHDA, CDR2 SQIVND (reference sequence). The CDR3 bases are TGTGCCAGTAGTATCTTGATTTCGGGAGACACCGGGGAGCTGTTTTTT. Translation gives CASSILISGDTGELFF.

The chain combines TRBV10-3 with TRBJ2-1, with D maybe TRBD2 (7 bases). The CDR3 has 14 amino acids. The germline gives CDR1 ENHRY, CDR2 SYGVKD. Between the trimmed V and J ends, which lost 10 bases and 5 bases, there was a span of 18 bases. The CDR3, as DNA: TGTGCCACCCTCCGAGGGGGGGGAAACAATGAGCAGTTCTTC. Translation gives CATLRGGGNNEQFF.

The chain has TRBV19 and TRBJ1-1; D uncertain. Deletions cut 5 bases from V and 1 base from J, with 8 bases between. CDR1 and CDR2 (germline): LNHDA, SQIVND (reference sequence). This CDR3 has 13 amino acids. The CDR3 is CASSVSRNTEAFF. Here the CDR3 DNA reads TGTGCCAGTAGTGTCTCGAGGAACACTGAAGCTTTCTTT.

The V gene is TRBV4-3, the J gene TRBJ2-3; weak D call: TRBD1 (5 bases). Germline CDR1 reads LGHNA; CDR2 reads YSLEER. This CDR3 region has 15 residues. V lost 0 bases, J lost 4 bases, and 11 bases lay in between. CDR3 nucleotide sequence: TGCGCCAGCAGCCAAGATATCAGGGCGGCAGATACGCAGTATTTT. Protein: CASSQDIRAADTQYF.

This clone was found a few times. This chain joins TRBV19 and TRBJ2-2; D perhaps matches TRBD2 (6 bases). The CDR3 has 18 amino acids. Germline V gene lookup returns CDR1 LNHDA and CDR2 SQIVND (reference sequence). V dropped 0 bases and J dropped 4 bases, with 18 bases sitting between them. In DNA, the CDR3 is TGTGCCAGTAGTATAGACCACCAAACGGGGAGGACCACCGGGGAGCTGTTTTTT. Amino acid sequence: CASSIDHQTGRTTGELFF. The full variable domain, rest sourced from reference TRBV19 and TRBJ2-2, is DGGITQSPKYLFRKEGQNVTLSCEQNLNHDAMYWYRQDPGQGLRLIYYSQIVNDFQKGDIAEGYSVSREKKESFPLTVTSAQKNPTAFYLCASSIDHQTGRTTGELFFGEGSRLTVL.

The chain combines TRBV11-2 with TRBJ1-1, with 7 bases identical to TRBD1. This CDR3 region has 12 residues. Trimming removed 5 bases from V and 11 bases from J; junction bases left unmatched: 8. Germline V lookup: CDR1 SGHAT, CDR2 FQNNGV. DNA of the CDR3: TGTGCCAGCAGCCTTCCTACAGGGGAGGCTTTCTTT. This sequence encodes CASSLPTGEAFF.

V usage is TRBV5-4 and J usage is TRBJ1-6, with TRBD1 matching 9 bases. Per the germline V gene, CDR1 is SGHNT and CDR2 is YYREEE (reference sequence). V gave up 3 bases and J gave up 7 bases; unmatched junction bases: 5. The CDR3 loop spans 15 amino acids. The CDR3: CASSWGQGRNSPLHF. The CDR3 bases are TGTGCCAGCAGCTGGGGACAGGGTAGGAATTCACCCCTCCACTTT.